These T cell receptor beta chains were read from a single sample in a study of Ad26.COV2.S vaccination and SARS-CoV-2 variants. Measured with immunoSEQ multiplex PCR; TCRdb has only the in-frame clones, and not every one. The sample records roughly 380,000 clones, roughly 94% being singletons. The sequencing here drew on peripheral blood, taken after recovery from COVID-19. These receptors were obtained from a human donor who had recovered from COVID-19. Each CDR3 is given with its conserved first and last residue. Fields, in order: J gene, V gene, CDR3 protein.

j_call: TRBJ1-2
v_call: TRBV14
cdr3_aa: CASSQSLGTYTRYGYTF

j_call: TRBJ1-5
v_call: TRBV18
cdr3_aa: CASSPSRTGNQPQHF

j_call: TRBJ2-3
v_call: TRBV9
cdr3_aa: CASSTTGRAGDTQYF

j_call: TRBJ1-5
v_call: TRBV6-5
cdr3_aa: CASSYGRGRNQPQHF

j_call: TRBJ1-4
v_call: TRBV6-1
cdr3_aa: CASSEALGLGNEKLFF

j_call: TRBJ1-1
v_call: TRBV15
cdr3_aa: CATSSPGRIAFF

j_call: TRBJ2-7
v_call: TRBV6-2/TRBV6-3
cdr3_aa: CASSYGQGRSYEQYF

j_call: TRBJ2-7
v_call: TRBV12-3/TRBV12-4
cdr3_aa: CASSASYEQYF

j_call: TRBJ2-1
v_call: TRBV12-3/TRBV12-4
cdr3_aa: CASIMGLDQFF

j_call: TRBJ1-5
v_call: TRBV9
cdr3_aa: CASSEGQGANQPQHF

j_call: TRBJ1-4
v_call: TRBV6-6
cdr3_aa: CATGTEATNEKLFF

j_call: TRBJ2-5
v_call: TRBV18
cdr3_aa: CASSTTRGAQETQYF

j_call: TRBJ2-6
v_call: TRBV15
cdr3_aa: CATSTRGGGPGANVLTF

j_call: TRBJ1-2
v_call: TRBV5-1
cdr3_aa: CASSLEGNYGYTF

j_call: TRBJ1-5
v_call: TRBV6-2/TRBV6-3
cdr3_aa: CASSLIRGDTEFGPQHF

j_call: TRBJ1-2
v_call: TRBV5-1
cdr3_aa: CASSVANYGYTF

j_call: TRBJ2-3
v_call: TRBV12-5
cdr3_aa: CASVALSTDTQYF

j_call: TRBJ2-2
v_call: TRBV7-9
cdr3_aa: CASSLGRSNTGELFF

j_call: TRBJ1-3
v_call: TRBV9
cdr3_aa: CASSVADSRTGNTIYF

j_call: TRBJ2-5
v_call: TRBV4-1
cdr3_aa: CASSQESKQETQYF

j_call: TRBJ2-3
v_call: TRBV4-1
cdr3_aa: CASSHPGDTQYF

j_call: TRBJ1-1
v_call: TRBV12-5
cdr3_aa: CASGLSSGNTEAFF

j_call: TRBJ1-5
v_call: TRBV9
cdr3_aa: CASSGGTVNQPQHF

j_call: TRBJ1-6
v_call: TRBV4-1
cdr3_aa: CASSQDGGSSYNSPLHF

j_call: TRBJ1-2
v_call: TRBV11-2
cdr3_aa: CASSQGQGWTPNYGYTF

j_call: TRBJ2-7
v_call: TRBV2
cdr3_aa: CASTPERGGTYEQYF

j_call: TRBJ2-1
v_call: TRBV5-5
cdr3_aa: CASSLAQGSYNEQFF

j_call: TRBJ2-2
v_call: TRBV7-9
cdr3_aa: CASTSPQAGGFTGELFF

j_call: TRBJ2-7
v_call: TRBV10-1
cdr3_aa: CASTRTVSSYEQYF

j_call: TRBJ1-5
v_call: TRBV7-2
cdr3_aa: CASSLVGQGNQPQHF

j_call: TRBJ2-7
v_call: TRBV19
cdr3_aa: CASTTGQGAHEQYF

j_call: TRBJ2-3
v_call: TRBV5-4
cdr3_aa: CASSLGRGGPTDTQYF

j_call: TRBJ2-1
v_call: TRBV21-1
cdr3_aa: CASSKPGQGPNEQFF

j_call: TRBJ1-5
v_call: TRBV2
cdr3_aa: CASSEAGAGNQPQHF

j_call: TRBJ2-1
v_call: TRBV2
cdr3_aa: CASSEAGGHYNEQFF

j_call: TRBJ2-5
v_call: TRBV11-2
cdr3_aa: CASTRRGRETQYF

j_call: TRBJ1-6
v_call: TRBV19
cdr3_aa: CASSPRTGRNSPLHF

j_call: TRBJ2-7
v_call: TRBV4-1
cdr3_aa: CASSQEQPLGYEQYF

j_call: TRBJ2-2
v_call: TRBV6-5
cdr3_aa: CASSYPGATNTGELFF

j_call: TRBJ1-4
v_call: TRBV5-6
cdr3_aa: CASSRLSEKLFF

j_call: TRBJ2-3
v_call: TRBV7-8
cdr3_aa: CASSLAGAGGSTDTQYF

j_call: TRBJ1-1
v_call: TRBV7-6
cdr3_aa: CASSLDRTTTEAFF

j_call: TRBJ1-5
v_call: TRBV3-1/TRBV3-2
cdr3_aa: CASSQDTRQDQPQHF